This T cell receptor (beta chain) came from a study of T cells in Graves' hyperthyroidism and ophthalmopathy. Fresh peripheral blood, 7.5 to 10 ml, yielded the PBMCs. Comment on this clonotype: Its antigen is still unknown.

There were TCR beta CDR3 regions amplified from RNA transcripts. HTBI primers drove first-round RT-PCR of the TCR CDR3. TCRdb reprocessed the multiplex PCR reads via MiXCR and lists one record per CDR3 protein. The data hold over 700,000 distinct CDR3 sequences, with over 35% observed a single time. Trimming took 5 bases from V and 3 from J, leaving 14 bases between them. The CDR3 consists of 16 residues. Germline loops: CDR1 PRHDT, CDR2 FYEKMQ (reference sequence). Study outcomes and limitations: Median prediction lead before ophthalmopathy onset was 5.5 to 7 months with the model. Most clonotypes expanded in the thyroid (above 0.001) were also present in blood.

The chain couples TRBV13 to TRBJ1-6; tentatively, D is TRBD1 (6 bases). This clonotype was sampled from a man aged 18 to 29 with Graves' hyperthyroidism. The sequencing input was blood. The CDR3 DNA reads as TGTGCCAGCAGCATAGCCGGGGGCAGCTATAATTCACCCCTCCACTTT. This translates into CASSIAGGSYNSPLHF.